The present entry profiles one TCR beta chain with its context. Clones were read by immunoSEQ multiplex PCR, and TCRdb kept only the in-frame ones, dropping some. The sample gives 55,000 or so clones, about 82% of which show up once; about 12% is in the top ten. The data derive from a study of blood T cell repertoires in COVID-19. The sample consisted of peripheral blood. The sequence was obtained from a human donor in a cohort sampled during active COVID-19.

In nucleotides, the CDR3 is TGTGCCAGCAGCCCAGAATTCTCCCTTTGGGACAACGATAGCAATCAGCCCCAGCATTTT. Its protein product is CASSPEFSLWDNDSNQPQHF. The chain carries TRBV14 and TRBJ1-5, with D possibly TRBD1 on 6 matching bases. Germline lookup yields CDR1 SGHDN and CDR2 FVKESK. The CDR3 spans 20 residues. V was pared by 4 bases and J by 0 bases, with 25 bases between.